This record looks at one T cell receptor beta chain sequence and its context. The table came from immunoSEQ multiplex PCR; TCRdb's copy has only in-frame clones and leaves some out. The sample includes tens of thousands of clones, 65% to 85% of them seen just once. The CDR3 consists of 16 residues. The V end lost 5 bases, the J end lost 5 bases, and 19 bases lay between the germline ends. Looked up from germline, CDR1 is LGHNT and CDR2 is FRNRAP. Noted treatment: preoperative locoregional IRX-2 cytokine immunotherapy. Samples came from a phase Ib trial of preoperative locoregional IRX-2 cytokine immunotherapy. The data were taken from a study of preoperative IRX-2 immunotherapy in early breast cancer.

The V gene is TRBV12-5, the J gene TRBJ2-1; tentative D call: TRBD2 (5 bases). This material was obtained from a patient treated with IRX-2 immunotherapy. The receptor's source is a human donor with breast cancer. The CDR3 DNA reads TGTGCTAGTGGTCCCCAACCGAGAGCGGCTGACAATGAGCAGTTCTTC. It encodes CASGPQPRAADNEQFF. Filled out from reference TRBV12-5 and TRBJ2-1, the complete variable domain reads DARVTQTPRHKVTEMGQEVTMRCQPILGHNTVFWYRQTMMQGLELLAYFRNRAPLDDSGMPKDRFSAEMPDATLATLKIQPSEPRDSAVYFCASGPQPRAADNEQFFGPGTRLTVL.